This TCR beta chain was identified during a study of Graves' ophthalmopathy and Graves' hyperthyroidism. Aged 18 to 65, hyperthyroidism patients had been newly diagnosed, with under 2 months' duration. This clonotype was seen repeatedly, ten times or more. The target antigen is unknown. Mismatch with germline at one junction end may stem from a read error. CDR3 size: 14 residues. Study results and caveats: The model predicted progression of ophthalmopathy with a sensitivity of approximately 68%, and its specificity was around 72%. Separation of ophthalmopathy from stable hyperthyroidism was achieved by a 13-signature model, at approximately 90% sensitivity and roughly 81% specificity.

The TCR beta CDR3 regions underwent amplification from RNA transcripts. RT-PCR in the first round used HTBI primers; a second-round multiplex PCR followed. TCRdb recomputed calls from the multiplex PCR reads with MiXCR, one row per CDR3 protein. This table has some 360,000 distinct CDR3 sequences, about 18% appearing once. The receptor was isolated from an adult woman with stable Graves' hyperthyroidism. Sequencing used peripheral blood. The chain has TRBV12-3 or TRBV12-4 and TRBJ2-4; 12 nucleotides match TRBD2. CDR3 sequence reads: CASSHGLAGNIKYF. CDR3 in DNA: TGTGCCAGCAGTCACGGACTAGCGGGGAACATTAAGTACTTC.